These 3 T cell receptor beta chains share one sample of origin, sequenced in a study of human T cells and chemical hapten exposure. Each CDR3 protein gets one entry after TCRdb re-called the RACE reads with MiXCR. The sample includes some 60,000 distinct CDR3 sequences, 10% to 12% of them seen just once. The time point denotes: pre-sensitization, week 0. The treatment was: therapeutic diphenylcyclopropenone sensitization with weekly scalp DPC. Sequencing was performed on whole blood, taken in connection with sensitization to the hapten diphenylcyclopropenone (DPC). These receptor sequences come from a woman in her 40s with alopecia areata. Some clones in this sample may be carry-over from other donors' samples.

The chain is built from TRBV6-2 or TRBV6-3 and TRBJ2-1; 12 positions agree with TRBD2. The trim removed 0 bases at V and 6 bases at J, leaving 12 bases unmatched. The germline CDR1 and CDR2 sequences are MNHEY and SVGEGT. The CDR3 contains 19 residues. CDR3 bases: TGTGCCAGCAGTTACTCGTCCGCTAGCGGGGGGGCCATGCGCAATGAGCAGTTCTTC. Protein product: CASSYSSASGGAMRNEQFF.

The chain employs TRBV14 and TRBJ2-3, with 11 bases fitting TRBD1. The CDR3 totals 15 residues. V shed 4 bases and J 4 bases; nucleotides not matched to a gene: 4. Germline V gene lookup returns CDR1 SGHDN and CDR2 FVKESK. CDR3 region: CASSRRTGGADTQYF. The CDR3 nucleotides are TGTGCCAGCAGCCGCCGGACAGGGGGCGCAGATACGCAGTATTTT.

V is TRBV7-2 and J is TRBJ1-3, with 7 nucleotides matching TRBD1. Losses at the gene ends were 1 base for V and 11 bases for J; bases not matched to a gene: 8. This CDR3 spans 14 amino acids. Germline CDR1 SGHTA, CDR2 FQGNSA. CDR3 sequence: CASSLDPGGTAIYF. The DNA of the CDR3 is TGTGCCAGCAGCTTAGATCCAGGGGGTACCGCCATATATTTT.